Detailed here is one TCR beta chain. V lost 4 bases and J lost 2; bases outside the gene matches: 4. This CDR3 has 15 residues. Germline lookup yields CDR1 SGHNT and CDR2 YENEEA. The data were obtained in a study of blood T cell repertoires in COVID-19. Study-level background: PBMCs, B-cell-depleted T cells, or T cells were the source of the cDNA or gDNA that made up the material.

In the source study's methods: Nucleated cell number was recorded as an estimate derived from reference gene primer amplification. Method: immunoSEQ multiplex PCR; TCRdb's copy keeps in-frame clones and lacks some. V, J and clone size are taken as reported in that table, and D and trimming were inferred from the DNA itself. The sample contains 86,000 or so clones, about 95% of which appear only once. The chain employs TRBV11-3 and TRBJ2-3; 9 bases are shared with TRBD1. The specimen was peripheral blood. This receptor was obtained from a human donor with active COVID-19. The donor label of this sample is uncertain. The CDR3 is CASSSRTGDTDTQYF. CDR3 DNA sequence: TGTGCCAGCAGCTCTCGGACAGGGGACACAGATACGCAGTATTTT.